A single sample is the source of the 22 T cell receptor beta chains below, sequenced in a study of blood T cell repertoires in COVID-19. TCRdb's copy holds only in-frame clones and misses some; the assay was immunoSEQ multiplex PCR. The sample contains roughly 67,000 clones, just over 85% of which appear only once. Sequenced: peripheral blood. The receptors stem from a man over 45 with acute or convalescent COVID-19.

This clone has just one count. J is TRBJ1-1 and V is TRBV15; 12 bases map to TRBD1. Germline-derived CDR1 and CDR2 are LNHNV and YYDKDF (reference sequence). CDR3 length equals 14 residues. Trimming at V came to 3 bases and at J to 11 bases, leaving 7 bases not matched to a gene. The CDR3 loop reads CATSRGQGATAAFF. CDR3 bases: TGTGCCACCAGCAGGGGACAGGGGGCGACGGCGGCTTTCTTT.

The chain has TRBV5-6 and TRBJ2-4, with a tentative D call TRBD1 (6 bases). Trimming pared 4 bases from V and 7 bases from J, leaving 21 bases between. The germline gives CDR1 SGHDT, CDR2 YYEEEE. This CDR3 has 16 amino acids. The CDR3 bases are TGTGCCAGCAGCGGGGGCCGGTCCCCAAAGGGCAACATTCAGTACTTC. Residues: CASSGGRSPKGNIQYF.

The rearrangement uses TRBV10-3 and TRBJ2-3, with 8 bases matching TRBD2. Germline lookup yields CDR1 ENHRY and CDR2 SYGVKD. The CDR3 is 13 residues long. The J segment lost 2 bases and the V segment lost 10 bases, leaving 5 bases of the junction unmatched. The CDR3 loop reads CASERGTTDTQYF. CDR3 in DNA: TGTGCCAGCGAGCGGGGGACCACAGATACGCAGTATTTT.

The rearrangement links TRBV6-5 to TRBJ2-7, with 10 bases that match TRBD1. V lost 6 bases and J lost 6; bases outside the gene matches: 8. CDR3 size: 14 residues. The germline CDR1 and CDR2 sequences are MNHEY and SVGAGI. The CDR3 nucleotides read TGTGCCAGCAGCTCCGGGACAGGGGTTGGCGAGCAGTACTTC. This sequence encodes CASSSGTGVGEQYF.

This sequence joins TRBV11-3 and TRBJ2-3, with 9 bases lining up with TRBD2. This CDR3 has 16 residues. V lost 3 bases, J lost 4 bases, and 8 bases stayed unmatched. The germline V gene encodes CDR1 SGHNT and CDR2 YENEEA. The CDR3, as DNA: TGTGCCAGCAGCTTCGTTAGCGGGAGTCGTGCAGATACGCAGTATTTT. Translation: CASSFVSGSRADTQYF.

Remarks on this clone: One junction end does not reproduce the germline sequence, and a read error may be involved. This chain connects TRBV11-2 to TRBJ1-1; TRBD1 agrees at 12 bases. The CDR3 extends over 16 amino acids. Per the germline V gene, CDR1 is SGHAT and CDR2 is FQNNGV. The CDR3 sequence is CASSLASGTGGTEVFF. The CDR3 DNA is TGTGCCAGCAGCTTAGCGTCAGGGACAGGGGGCACTGAAGTTTTCTTT. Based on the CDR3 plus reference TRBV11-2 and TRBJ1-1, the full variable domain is EAGVAQSPRYKIIEKRQSVAFWCNPISGHATLYWYQQILGQGPKLLIQFQNNGVVDDSQLPKDRFSAERLKGVDSTLKIQPAKLEDSAVYLCASSLASGTGGTEVFFGQGTRLTVV.

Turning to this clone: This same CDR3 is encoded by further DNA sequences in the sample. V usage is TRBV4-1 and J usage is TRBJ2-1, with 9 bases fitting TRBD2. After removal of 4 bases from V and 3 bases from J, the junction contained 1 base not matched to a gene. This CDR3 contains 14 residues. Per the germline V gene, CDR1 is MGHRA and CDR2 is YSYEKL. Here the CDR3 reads CASSPAGGYNEQFF. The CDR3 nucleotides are TGCGCCAGCAGCCCAGCGGGAGGCTACAATGAGCAGTTCTTC.

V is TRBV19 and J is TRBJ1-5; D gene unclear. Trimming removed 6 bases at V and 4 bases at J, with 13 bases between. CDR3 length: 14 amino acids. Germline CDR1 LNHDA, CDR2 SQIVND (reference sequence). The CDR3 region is CASRPGIGNQPQHF. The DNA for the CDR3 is TGTGCCAGTAGGCCCGGGATTGGGAATCAGCCCCAGCATTTT.

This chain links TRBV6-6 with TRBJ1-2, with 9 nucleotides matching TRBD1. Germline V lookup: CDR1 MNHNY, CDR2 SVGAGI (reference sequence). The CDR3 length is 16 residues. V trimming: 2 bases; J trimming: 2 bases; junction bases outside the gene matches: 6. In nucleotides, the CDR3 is TGTGCCAGCAGTTACCTAGGGACAGGGTCCAACTATGGCTACACCTTC. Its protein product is CASSYLGTGSNYGYTF.

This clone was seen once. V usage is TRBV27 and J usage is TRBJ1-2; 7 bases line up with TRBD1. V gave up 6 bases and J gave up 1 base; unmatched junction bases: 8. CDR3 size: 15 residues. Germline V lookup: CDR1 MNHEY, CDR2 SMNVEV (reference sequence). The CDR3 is CASSPRTGNNYGYTF. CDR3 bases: TGTGCCAGCAGCCCAAGGACAGGAAATAACTATGGCTACACCTTC.

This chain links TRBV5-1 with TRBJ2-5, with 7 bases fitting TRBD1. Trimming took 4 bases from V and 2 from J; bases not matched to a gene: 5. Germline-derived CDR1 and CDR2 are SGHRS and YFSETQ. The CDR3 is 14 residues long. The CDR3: CASSPGQEQETQYF. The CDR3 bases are TGCGCCAGCAGCCCCGGACAGGAACAAGAGACCCAGTACTTC.

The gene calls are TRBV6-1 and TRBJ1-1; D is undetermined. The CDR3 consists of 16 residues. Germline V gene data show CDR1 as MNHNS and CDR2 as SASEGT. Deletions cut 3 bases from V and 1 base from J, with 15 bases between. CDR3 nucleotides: TGTGCCAGCAGTGAGATCCCCCCGGGGTGGAACACTGAAGCTTTCTTT. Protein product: CASSEIPPGWNTEAFF.

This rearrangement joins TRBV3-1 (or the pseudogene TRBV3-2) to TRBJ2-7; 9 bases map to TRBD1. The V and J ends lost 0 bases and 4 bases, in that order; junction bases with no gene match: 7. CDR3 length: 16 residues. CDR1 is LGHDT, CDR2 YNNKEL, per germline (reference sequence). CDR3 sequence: CASSQDGKDRGYEQYF. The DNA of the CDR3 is TGTGCCAGCAGCCAAGATGGCAAGGACAGGGGTTACGAGCAGTACTTC.

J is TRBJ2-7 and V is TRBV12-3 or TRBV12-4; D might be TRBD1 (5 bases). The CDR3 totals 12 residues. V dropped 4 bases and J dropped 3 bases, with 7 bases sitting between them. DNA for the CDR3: TGTGCCAGCAGTTGGGGCAGCTACGAGCAGTACTTC. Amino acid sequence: CASSWGSYEQYF.

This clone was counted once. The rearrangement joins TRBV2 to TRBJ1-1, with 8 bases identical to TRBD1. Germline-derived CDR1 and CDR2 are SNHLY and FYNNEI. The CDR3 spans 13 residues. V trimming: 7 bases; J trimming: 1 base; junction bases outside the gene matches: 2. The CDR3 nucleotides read TGTGCCAGCATGGACAGGGCGAACACTGAAGCTTTCTTT. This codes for CASMDRANTEAFF.

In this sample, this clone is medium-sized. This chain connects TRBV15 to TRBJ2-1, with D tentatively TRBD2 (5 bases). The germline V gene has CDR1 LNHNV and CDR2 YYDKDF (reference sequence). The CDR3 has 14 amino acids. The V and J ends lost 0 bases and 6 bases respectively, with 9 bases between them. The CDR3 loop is CATSRDPGVNEQFF. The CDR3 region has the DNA TGTGCCACCAGCAGAGATCCCGGGGTCAATGAGCAGTTCTTC.

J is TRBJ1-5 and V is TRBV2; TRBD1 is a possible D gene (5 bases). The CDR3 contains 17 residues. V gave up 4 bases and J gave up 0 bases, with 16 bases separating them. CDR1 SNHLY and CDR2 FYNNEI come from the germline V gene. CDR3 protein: CASSVRQGWGSNQPQHF. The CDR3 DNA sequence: TGTGCCAGCAGTGTTAGGCAGGGATGGGGTAGCAATCAGCCCCAGCATTTT.

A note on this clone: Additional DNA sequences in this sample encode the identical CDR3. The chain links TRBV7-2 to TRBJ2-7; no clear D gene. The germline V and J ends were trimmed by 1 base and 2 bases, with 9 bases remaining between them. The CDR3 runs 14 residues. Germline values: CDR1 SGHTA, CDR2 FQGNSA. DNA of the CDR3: TGTGCCAGCAGCTTAGGGCCCCAAACCTACGAGCAGTACTTC. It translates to CASSLGPQTYEQYF.

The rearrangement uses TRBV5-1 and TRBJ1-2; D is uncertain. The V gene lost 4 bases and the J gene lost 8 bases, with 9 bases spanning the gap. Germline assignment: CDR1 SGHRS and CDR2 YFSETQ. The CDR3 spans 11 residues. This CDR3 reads CASSPGEGYTF. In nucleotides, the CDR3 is TGCGCCAGCAGCCCAGGTGAGGGCTACACCTTC. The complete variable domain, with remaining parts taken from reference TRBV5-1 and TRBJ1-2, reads KAGVTQTPRYLIKTRGQQVTLSCSPISGHRSVSWYQQTPGQGLQFLFEYFSETQRNKGNFPGRFSGRQFSNSRSEMNVSTLELGDSALYLCASSPGEGYTFGSGTRLTVV.

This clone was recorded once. CDR3 protein: CASSSTSVQETQYF. CDR3 bases: TGTGCCAGCAGCTCTACTAGCGTCCAAGAGACCCAGTACTTC. V gene TRBV2 combines with J gene TRBJ2-5; 7 bases align to TRBD2. V lost 6 bases, J lost 1 base, and 5 bases stayed unmatched. The CDR3 sequence is 14 residues long. CDR1 is SNHLY, CDR2 FYNNEI, per germline.

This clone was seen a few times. CDR3 nucleotide sequence: TGTGCCAGCTCACCACCAGCGGTTGCTGGAAACACCATATATTTT. This encodes CASSPPAVAGNTIYF. The chain combines TRBV18 with TRBJ1-3; no reliable D call. The V end was cut by 0 bases, the J end by 2 bases, with 8 bases between. The CDR3 totals 15 residues. Germline CDR1 and CDR2: KGHSH and LQKENI.

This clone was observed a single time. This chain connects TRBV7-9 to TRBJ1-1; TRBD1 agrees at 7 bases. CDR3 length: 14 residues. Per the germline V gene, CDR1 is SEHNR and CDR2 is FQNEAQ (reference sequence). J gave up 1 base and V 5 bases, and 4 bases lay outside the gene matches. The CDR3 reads CASSRDSWNTEAFF. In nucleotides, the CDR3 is TGTGCCAGCAGCAGGGACAGTTGGAACACTGAAGCTTTCTTT.